What follows are 24 T cell receptor beta chains derived from one specimen sequenced in a study of T cell changes during pregnancy in multiple sclerosis. Data came from immunoSEQ multiplex PCR; TCRdb stores just in-frame clones and leaves some out. In the table there are around 21,000 clones, about 87% of which are singletons. Sample: CD8+ T cells from peripheral blood mononuclear cells, taken in the third trimester of pregnancy. Receptor source: a female donor in good health, enrolled as a control in a pregnancy study.

J is TRBJ1-2 and V is TRBV29-1; D unresolved. Germline V lookup: CDR1 SQVTM, CDR2 ANQGSEA. V shed 3 bases and J shed 4 bases, with 15 bases lying between them. The CDR3 consists of 14 residues. As DNA, the CDR3 is TGCAGCGTTGATTATAACAGAGTGGGCTATGGCTACACCTTC. Translation: CSVDYNRVGYGYTF.

The chain couples TRBV27 to TRBJ2-5, with 11 bases lining up with TRBD2. V was pared by 5 bases and J by 4 bases, with 3 bases of the junction left unmatched. Per the germline V gene, CDR1 is MNHEY and CDR2 is SMNVEV (reference sequence). The CDR3 runs to 14 residues. CDR3 sequence (DNA): TGTGCCAGCAGTCCAGGACTAGCGGGAGAGACCCAGTACTTC. Its translation is CASSPGLAGETQYF.

The chain recombines TRBV4-2 with TRBJ2-3; 13 positions match TRBD2. CDR3 length equals 16 residues. Germline lookup yields CDR1 LGHNA and CDR2 YNFKEQ. J gave up 4 bases and V 0 bases, and 1 base lay outside the gene matches. CDR3 region: CASSQDGLAGADTQYF. CDR3 coding DNA: TGTGCCAGCAGCCAAGATGGACTAGCGGGAGCAGATACGCAGTATTTT.

This clone came up once. The chain joins TRBV9 to TRBJ2-1; the match to TRBD2 covers 11 bases. CDR3 size: 14 residues. The V gene end was trimmed by 2 bases and the J gene end by 7 bases; junction bases not matched to a gene: 2. Looked up from germline, CDR1 is SGDLS and CDR2 is YYNGEE. The CDR3: CASSVTSGVNEQFF. The CDR3, as DNA: TGTGCCAGCAGCGTGACTAGCGGGGTGAATGAGCAGTTCTTC.

This chain uses TRBV5-4 with TRBJ1-1; D unresolved. CDR3 length equals 13 residues. The ends were cut back, 4 bases at V and 4 bases at J, with 11 bases in the middle. Germline-derived CDR1 and CDR2 are SGHNT and YYREEE (reference sequence). The CDR3: CASSLVGSTEAFF. DNA for the CDR3: TGTGCCAGCAGCCTAGTCGGGAGCACTGAAGCTTTCTTT.

The CDR3 here is CASTREGGENTEAFF. CDR3 in DNA: TGTGCCAGCACAAGGGAGGGGGGGGAGAACACTGAAGCTTTCTTT. The chain joins TRBV9 to TRBJ1-1; weak D call: TRBD1 (6 bases). Trimming stripped 6 bases from V and 1 base from J, with 16 bases between. Germline loops: CDR1 SGDLS, CDR2 YYNGEE. There are 15 residues in the CDR3.

The rearrangement joins TRBV4-3 to TRBJ2-1; D possibly corresponds to TRBD1 (6 bases). The CDR3 length is 17 residues. CDR1 LGHNA and CDR2 YSLEER come from the germline V gene. Trimming removed 0 bases from V and 2 bases from J, with 14 bases in between. DNA of the CDR3: TGCGCCAGCAGCCAAGATAGTCCCAGGGGCGCCTACAATGAGCAGTTCTTC. This sequence encodes CASSQDSPRGAYNEQFF.

CDR3 sequence: CAISASGDGTGGGEQFF. CDR3 in DNA: TGTGCCATCAGTGCAAGCGGGGACGGTACAGGGGGGGGTGAGCAGTTCTTC. The rearrangement uses TRBV10-3 and TRBJ2-1; tentative D call: TRBD1 (8 bases). Trimming shortened V by 4 bases and J by 9 bases, and 25 bases separated the two germline ends. From germline, CDR1 is ENHRY and CDR2 SYGVKD. The CDR3 spans 17 residues.

Only one count was recorded for this clone. This chain links TRBV11-2 with TRBJ2-7; possibly TRBD1 for D (5 bases). Germline V gene lookup returns CDR1 SGHAT and CDR2 FQNNGV. V was shortened by 5 bases and J by 0 bases, with 8 bases between the two germline ends. There are 13 residues in the CDR3. The CDR3 DNA sequence: TGTGCCAGCAGCCCGACAGTCTCCTACGAGCAGTACTTC. It codes for CASSPTVSYEQYF.

The genes are TRBV6-6 and TRBJ1-2; D is possibly TRBD1 (5 bases). This CDR3 is built from 13 residues. Trimming shortened V by 4 bases and J by 0 bases, and 6 bases separated the two germline ends. Germline lookup yields CDR1 MNHNY and CDR2 SVGAGI (reference sequence). In DNA form, the CDR3 reads TGTGCCAGCAGTTTGACAGCTAACTATGGCTACACCTTC. This encodes CASSLTANYGYTF.

The chain is built from TRBV11-2 and TRBJ2-7; TRBD2 agrees at 7 bases. In germline, CDR1 is SGHAT, CDR2 FQNNGV. Trimming removed 3 bases from V and 6 bases from J; junction bases left unmatched: 5. CDR3 length: 13 residues. The CDR3 reads CASSLSGETEQYF. Written as DNA, the CDR3 is TGTGCCAGCAGCTTGAGCGGGGAGACCGAGCAGTACTTC.

This chain uses TRBV14 with TRBJ1-2; D is ambiguous. V gave up 0 bases and J gave up 8 bases, with 13 bases separating them. The CDR3 totals 14 residues. CDR1 is SGHDN, CDR2 FVKESK, per germline. DNA of the CDR3: TGTGCCAGCAGCCAAGATGGGCGCCCTCACGGCTACACCTTC. This gives the protein CASSQDGRPHGYTF.

This clone showed up just once. V gene TRBV4-1 combines with J gene TRBJ2-5; 10 positions agree with TRBD2. Germline lookup yields CDR1 MGHRA and CDR2 YSYEKL. The CDR3 sequence is 16 residues long. The junction had 8 bases not matched to a gene; V was cut back by 3 bases and J by 4 bases. The CDR3 region is CASSHPEAGGLETQYF. DNA for the CDR3: TGCGCCAGCAGCCACCCCGAAGCGGGGGGGTTAGAGACCCAGTACTTC.

The CDR3 nucleotides read TGCAGCGTTGATGCGGATGGTGAAGCTTTCTTT. Translation gives CSVDADGEAFF. The chain is built from TRBV29-1 and TRBJ1-1; D is undetermined. This CDR3 has 11 amino acids. V was trimmed by 3 bases and J by 7 bases, leaving 9 bases between them. CDR1 and CDR2 from the germline V gene are SQVTM and ANQGSEA.

The V and J genes are TRBV28 and TRBJ2-7; unclear D gene. V was clipped by 1 base and J by 1 base, with 11 bases between them. The germline V gene encodes CDR1 MDHEN and CDR2 SYDVKM. This CDR3 has 15 amino acids. CDR3 protein: CASSLSPGGSYEQYF. The CDR3 DNA sequence: TGTGCCAGCAGTTTATCTCCGGGTGGGTCCTACGAGCAGTACTTC.

By proportion, this clone is medium-sized. The chain recombines TRBV5-4 with TRBJ2-1; 7 bases are a match to TRBD1. CDR1 and CDR2 from the germline V gene are SGHNT and YYREEE (reference sequence). This CDR3 is built from 18 residues. J was trimmed by 0 bases and V by 2 bases; bases with no gene match: 11. This chain's CDR3 is CASSLRGGWSDSYNEQFF. The DNA for the CDR3 is TGTGCCAGCAGCTTAAGAGGGGGCTGGTCGGACTCCTACAATGAGCAGTTCTTC.

The rearrangement links TRBV7-3 to TRBJ1-2; 12 bases line up with TRBD1. Germline V gene data show CDR1 as SGHTA and CDR2 as FQGTGA. The CDR3 spans 15 residues. The J segment lost 6 bases and the V segment lost 10 bases, leaving 12 bases of the junction unmatched. This CDR3 reads CATNTSGQGANGYTF. The CDR3 DNA follows: TGTGCCACCAACACGTCGGGACAGGGGGCAAATGGCTACACCTTC.

The sample holds one count of this clone. This chain uses TRBV19 with TRBJ2-7; TRBD1 aligns across 8 bases. Germline CDR1 is LNHDA and CDR2 is SQIVND (reference sequence). Trimming cost V 11 bases and J 3 bases; bases outside gene matches: 12. CDR3 length equals 14 residues. The DNA of the CDR3 is TGTGCCGGCCGGAGGGAGACAGGGGTCTACGAGCAGTACTTC. Its protein is CAGRRETGVYEQYF.

The gene calls are TRBV28 and TRBJ2-5; D unresolved. Per germline, CDR1 MDHEN and CDR2 SYDVKM. This CDR3 region has 15 residues. Trimming shortened V by 5 bases and J by 6 bases, and 19 bases separated the two germline ends. In DNA, the CDR3 is TGTGCCAGCAGTCCCTATTCAGGCGCGTACAAGACCCAGTACTTC. It is translated as CASSPYSGAYKTQYF.

The count of this clone is one. This chain joins TRBV5-1 and TRBJ1-1; D is possibly TRBD1 (5 bases). The CDR3 is made up of 13 amino acids. V gave up 5 bases and J gave up 1 base, with 9 bases separating them. Germline-derived CDR1 and CDR2 are SGHRS and YFSETQ. The CDR3 reads CASSYTGNTEAFF. The DNA for the CDR3 is TGCGCCAGCAGTTATACAGGGAACACTGAAGCTTTCTTT.

The chain combines TRBV5-1 with TRBJ2-7; TRBD2 might be the D (7 bases). This CDR3 has 15 residues. The germline V gene encodes CDR1 SGHRS and CDR2 YFSETQ. The germline V and J ends were trimmed by 1 base and 5 bases, with 16 bases remaining between them. The CDR3 coding sequence is TGCGCCAGCAGCTTGACGGGGGGCGAGGGAAACGAGCAGTACTTC. Encoded protein: CASSLTGGEGNEQYF.

This clone is categorized as medium-sized (0.01 to 0.1%). This chain uses TRBV5-5 with TRBJ2-1; TRBD2 is a possible D gene (6 bases). Between the trimmed V and J ends, which lost 1 base and 9 bases, there was a span of 8 bases. This CDR3 comprises 12 residues. CDR1 is SGHKS and CDR2 is YYEKEE in the germline V gene (reference sequence). The CDR3 region is CASSLWGLEQFF. CDR3 bases: TGTGCCAGCAGCTTGTGGGGACTTGAGCAGTTCTTC.

The chain uses TRBV9 and TRBJ2-7; 8 bases match TRBD2. Trimming at V came to 4 bases and at J to 2 bases, leaving 8 bases not matched to a gene. Germline CDR1 is SGDLS and CDR2 is YYNGEE. The CDR3 is 15 residues long. CDR3 bases: TGTGCCAGCAGCCCCAGCGGGAGCATTACCTACGAGCAGTACTTC. Translating it yields CASSPSGSITYEQYF.

This chain links TRBV4-1 with TRBJ2-3; TRBD2 agrees at 10 bases. With 1 base clipped from V and 3 bases from J, the junction kept 16 bases outside the gene matches. The V gene's germline CDR1 is MGHRA and CDR2 YSYEKL. This CDR3 region has 20 residues. The CDR3 protein is CASSQGRLGLPLAGTDTQYF. CDR3 bases: TGCGCCAGCAGCCAAGGCCGGCTAGGGCTACCACTAGCGGGGACAGATACGCAGTATTTT.